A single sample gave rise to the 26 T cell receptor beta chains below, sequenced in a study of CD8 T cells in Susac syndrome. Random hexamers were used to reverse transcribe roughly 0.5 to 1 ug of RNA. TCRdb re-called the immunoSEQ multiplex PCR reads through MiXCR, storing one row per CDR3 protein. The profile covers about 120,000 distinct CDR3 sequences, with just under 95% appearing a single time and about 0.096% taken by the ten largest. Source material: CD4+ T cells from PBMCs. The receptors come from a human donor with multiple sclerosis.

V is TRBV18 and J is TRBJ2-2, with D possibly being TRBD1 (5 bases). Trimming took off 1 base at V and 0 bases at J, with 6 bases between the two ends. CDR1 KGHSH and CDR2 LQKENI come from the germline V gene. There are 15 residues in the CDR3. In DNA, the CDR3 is TGTGCCAGCTCACCACAGACAGCGAACACCGGGGAGCTGTTTTTT. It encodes CASSPQTANTGELFF.

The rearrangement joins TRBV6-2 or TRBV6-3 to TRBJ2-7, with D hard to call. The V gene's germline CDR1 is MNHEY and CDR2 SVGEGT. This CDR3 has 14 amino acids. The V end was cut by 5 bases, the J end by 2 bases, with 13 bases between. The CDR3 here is CASSPWTFTYEQYF. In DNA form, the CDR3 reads TGTGCCAGCAGTCCATGGACGTTTACCTACGAGCAGTACTTC.

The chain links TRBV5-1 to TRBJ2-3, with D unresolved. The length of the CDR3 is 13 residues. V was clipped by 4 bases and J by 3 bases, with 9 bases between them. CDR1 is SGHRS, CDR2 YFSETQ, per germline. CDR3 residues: CASSASGTDTQYF. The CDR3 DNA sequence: TGCGCCAGCAGCGCCTCTGGGACAGATACGCAGTATTTT.

As DNA, the CDR3 is TGTGCCAGCAGCCAAGGTACAGCAAATTCACCCCTCCACTTT. Protein: CASSQGTANSPLHF. The chain recombines TRBV4-2 with TRBJ1-6; D is unclear. V was trimmed by 1 base and J by 7 bases, leaving 8 bases between them. Germline V gene sequence: CDR1 LGHNA, CDR2 YNFKEQ. CDR3 length: 14 residues.

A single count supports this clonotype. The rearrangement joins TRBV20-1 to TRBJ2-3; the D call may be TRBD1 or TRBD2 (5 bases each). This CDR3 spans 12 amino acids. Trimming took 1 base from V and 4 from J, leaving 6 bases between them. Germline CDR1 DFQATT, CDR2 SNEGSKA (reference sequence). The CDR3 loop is CSARGGADTQYF. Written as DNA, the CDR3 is TGCAGTGCTAGAGGAGGGGCAGATACGCAGTATTTT.

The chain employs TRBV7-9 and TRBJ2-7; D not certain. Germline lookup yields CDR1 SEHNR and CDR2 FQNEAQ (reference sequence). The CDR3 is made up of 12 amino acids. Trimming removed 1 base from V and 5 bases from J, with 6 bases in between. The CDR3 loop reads CASSLVEDEQYF. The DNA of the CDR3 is TGTGCCAGCAGCTTAGTAGAGGACGAGCAGTACTTC.

CDR3 region: CAWSVGGDGYTF. The DNA for the CDR3 is TGTGCCTGGAGTGTAGGAGGGGATGGCTACACCTTC. The chain joins TRBV30 to TRBJ1-2, with D possibly matching TRBD1 (5 bases). Trimming took 0 bases from V and 6 from J, leaving 8 bases between them. Germline V gene sequence: CDR1 GTSNPN, CDR2 SVGIG (reference sequence). The CDR3 covers 12 residues. Supplemented by reference TRBV30 and TRBJ1-2, the full variable domain reads SQTIHQWPATLVQPVGSPLSLECTVEGTSNPNLYWYRQAAGRGLQLLFYSVGIGQISSEVPQNLSASRPQDRQFILSSKKLLLSDSGFYLCAWSVGGDGYTFGSGTRLTVV.

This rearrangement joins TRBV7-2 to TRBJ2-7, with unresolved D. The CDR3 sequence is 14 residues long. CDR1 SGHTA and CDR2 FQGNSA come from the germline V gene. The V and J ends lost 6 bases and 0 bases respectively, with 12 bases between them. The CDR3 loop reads CASSEGPSSYEQYF. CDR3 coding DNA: TGTGCCAGCAGTGAAGGGCCCAGCTCCTACGAGCAGTACTTC.

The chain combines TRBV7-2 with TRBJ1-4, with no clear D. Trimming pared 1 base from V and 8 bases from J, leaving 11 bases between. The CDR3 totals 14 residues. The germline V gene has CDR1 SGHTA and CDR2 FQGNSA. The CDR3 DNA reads TGTGCCAGCAGCTTAGAAGGTTGGAAAGAAAAACTGTTTTTT. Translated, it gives CASSLEGWKEKLFF.

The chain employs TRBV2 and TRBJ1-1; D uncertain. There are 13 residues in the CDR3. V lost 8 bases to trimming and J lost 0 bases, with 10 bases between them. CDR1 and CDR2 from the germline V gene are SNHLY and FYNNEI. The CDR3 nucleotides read TGTGCCAGCTCTGCGGTTCTGAACACTGAAGCTTTCTTT. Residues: CASSAVLNTEAFF.

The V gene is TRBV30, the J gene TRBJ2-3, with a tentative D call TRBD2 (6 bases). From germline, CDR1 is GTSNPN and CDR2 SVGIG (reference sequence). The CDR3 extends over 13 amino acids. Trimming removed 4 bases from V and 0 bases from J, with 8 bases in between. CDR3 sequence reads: CAWTGRSTDTQYF. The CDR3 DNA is TGTGCCTGGACGGGGAGGAGCACAGATACGCAGTATTTT. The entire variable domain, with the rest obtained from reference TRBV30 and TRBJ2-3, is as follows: SQTIHQWPATLVQPVGSPLSLECTVEGTSNPNLYWYRQAAGRGLQLLFYSVGIGQISSEVPQNLSASRPQDRQFILSSKKLLLSDSGFYLCAWTGRSTDTQYFGPGTRLTVL.

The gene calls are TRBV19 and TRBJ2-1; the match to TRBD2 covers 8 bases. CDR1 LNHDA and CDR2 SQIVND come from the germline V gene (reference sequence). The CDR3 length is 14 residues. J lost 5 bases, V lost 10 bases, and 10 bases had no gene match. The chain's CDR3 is CATLLAAQDNEQFF. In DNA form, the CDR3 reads TGTGCCACCCTACTAGCGGCCCAGGACAATGAGCAGTTCTTC.

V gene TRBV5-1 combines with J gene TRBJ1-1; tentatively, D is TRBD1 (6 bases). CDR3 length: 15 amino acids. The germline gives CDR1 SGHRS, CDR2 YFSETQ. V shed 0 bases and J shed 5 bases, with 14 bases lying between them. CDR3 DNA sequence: TGCGCCAGCAGCTTGGGACAGGCGCGGGGGACTGAAGCTTTCTTT. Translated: CASSLGQARGTEAFF. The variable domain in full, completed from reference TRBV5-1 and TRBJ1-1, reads KAGVTQTPRYLIKTRGQQVTLSCSPISGHRSVSWYQQTPGQGLQFLFEYFSETQRNKGNFPGRFSGRQFSNSRSEMNVSTLELGDSALYLCASSLGQARGTEAFFGQGTRLTVV.

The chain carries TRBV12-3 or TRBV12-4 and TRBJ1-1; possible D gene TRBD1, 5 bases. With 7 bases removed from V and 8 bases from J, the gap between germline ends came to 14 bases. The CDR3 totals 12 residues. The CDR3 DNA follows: TGTGCCAGCAAATTGGCCCGGGGGGAAGCTTTCTTT. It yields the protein CASKLARGEAFF.

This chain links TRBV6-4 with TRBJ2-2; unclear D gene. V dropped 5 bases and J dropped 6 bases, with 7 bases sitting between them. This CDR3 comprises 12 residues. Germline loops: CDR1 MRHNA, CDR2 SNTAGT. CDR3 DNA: TGTGCCAGCAGTCGCAATCCCGGGGAGCTGTTTTTT. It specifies CASSRNPGELFF.

CDR3 region: CASSLGRPDNSPLHF. In DNA form, the CDR3 reads TGTGCCAGCAGCTTAGGCAGGCCGGATAATTCACCCCTCCACTTT. The chain employs TRBV7-8 and TRBJ1-6; D uncertain. With 1 base removed from V and 5 bases from J, the gap between germline ends came to 9 bases. Germline values: CDR1 SGHVS, CDR2 FQNEAQ. The CDR3 loop spans 15 amino acids.

The CDR3 protein is CASSLASGLQETQYF. DNA for the CDR3: TGCGCCAGCAGCTTGGCCTCGGGTCTTCAAGAGACCCAGTACTTC. The chain recombines TRBV5-1 with TRBJ2-5; D is undetermined. The V gene's germline CDR1 is SGHRS and CDR2 YFSETQ. The CDR3 spans 15 residues. The V gene lost 0 bases and the J gene lost 2 bases, with 11 bases spanning the gap.

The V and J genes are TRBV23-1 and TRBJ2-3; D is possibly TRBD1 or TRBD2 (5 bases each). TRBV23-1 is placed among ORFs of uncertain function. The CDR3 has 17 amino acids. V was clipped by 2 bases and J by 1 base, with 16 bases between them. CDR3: CASSQQRGVFGTDTQYF. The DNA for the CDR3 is TGCGCCAGCAGTCAACAGAGGGGTGTCTTTGGCACAGATACGCAGTATTTT.

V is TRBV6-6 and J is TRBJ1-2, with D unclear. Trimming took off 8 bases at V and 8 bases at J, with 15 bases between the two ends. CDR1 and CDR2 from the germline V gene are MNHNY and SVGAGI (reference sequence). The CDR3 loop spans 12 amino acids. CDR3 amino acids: CASGLLGWGYTF. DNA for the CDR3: TGTGCCAGCGGCCTATTGGGGTGGGGCTACACCTTC.

CDR3 nucleotides: TGTGCCAGCAGCCAACCCGGTTCTGGGGTGGAGACCCAGTACTTC. Its protein is CASSQPGSGVETQYF. The chain employs TRBV7-9 and TRBJ2-5, with D unresolved. CDR1 is SEHNR and CDR2 is FQNEAQ in the germline V gene (reference sequence). The CDR3 runs to 15 residues. The V gene lost 5 bases and the J gene lost 5 bases, with 18 bases spanning the gap.

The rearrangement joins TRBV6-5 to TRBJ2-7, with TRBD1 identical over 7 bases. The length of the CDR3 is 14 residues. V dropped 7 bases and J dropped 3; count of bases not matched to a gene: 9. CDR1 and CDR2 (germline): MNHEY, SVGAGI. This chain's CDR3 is CASKILAGGYEQYF. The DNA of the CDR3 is TGTGCCAGCAAAATACTGGCAGGGGGCTACGAGCAGTACTTC.

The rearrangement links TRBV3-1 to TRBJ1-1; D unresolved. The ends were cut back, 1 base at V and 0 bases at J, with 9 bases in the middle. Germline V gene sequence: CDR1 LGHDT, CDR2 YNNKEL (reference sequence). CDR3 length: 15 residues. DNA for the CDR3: TGTGCCAGCAGCCAAGCGAAGCTCATGAACACTGAAGCTTTCTTT. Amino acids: CASSQAKLMNTEAFF.

The CDR3 spells CASLDRVRDTIYF. CDR3 bases: TGTGCCAGCCTAGACAGGGTACGGGACACCATATATTTT. The gene calls are TRBV28 and TRBJ1-3; 7 bases are shared with TRBD1. Germline trimming cut 8 bases from V and 8 bases from J; bases unmatched to any gene: 9. CDR3 length equals 13 residues. CDR1 and CDR2 (germline): MDHEN, SYDVKM.

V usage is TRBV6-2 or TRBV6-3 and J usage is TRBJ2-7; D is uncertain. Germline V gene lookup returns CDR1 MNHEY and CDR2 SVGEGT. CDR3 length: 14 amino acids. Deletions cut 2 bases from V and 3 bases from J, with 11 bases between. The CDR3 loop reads CASSYAYGYYEQYF. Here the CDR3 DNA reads TGTGCCAGCAGTTACGCTTATGGATACTACGAGCAGTACTTC.

The CDR3 loop is CASSLPAGTQYF. CDR3 nucleotide sequence: TGTGCCAGCAGTCTCCCAGCGGGGACGCAGTATTTT. The chain uses TRBV6-2 or TRBV6-3 and TRBJ2-3; TRBD2 matches 7 bases. Per germline, CDR1 MNHEY and CDR2 SVGEGT. This CDR3 spans 12 amino acids. Germline trimming cut 5 bases from V and 9 bases from J; bases unmatched to any gene: 5.

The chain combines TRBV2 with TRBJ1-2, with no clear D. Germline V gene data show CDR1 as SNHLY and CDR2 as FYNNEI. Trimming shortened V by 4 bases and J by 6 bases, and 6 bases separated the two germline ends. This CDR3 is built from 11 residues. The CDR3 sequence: CASSVWDGYTF. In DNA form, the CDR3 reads TGTGCCAGCAGTGTATGGGATGGCTACACCTTC.